One and the same sample provided the 22 T cell receptor beta chains below, sequenced in a study of OX40 agonist ivuxolimab in advanced cancers. Data came from immunoSEQ multiplex PCR; TCRdb stores just in-frame clones and leaves some out. This sample has about 45,000 clones, with around 84% found just once. Sequencing was performed on CD4+ or CD8+ T cells sorted from blood, taken in a trial of the OX40 agonist ivuxolimab. The receptor set was obtained from an adult with an advanced solid tumor such as melanoma, head and neck, liver or kidney cancer.

As DNA, the CDR3 is TGTGCCAGCAGCAGGACAGGGAATAATTCACCCCTCCACTTT. Translating it yields CASSRTGNNSPLHF. The genes are TRBV11-2 and TRBJ1-6; TRBD1 agrees at 8 bases. After removal of 5 bases from V and 5 bases from J, the junction contained 2 bases not matched to a gene. Germline V CDR1 and CDR2: SGHAT, FQNNGV. The length of the CDR3 is 14 residues.

The chain employs TRBV6-5 and TRBJ2-1; the match to TRBD2 covers 13 bases. J was trimmed by 7 bases and V by 2 bases; bases with no gene match: 5. The CDR3 has 16 residues. Per the germline V gene, CDR1 is MNHEY and CDR2 is SVGAGI. Here the CDR3 reads CASSYGLAGEGNEQFF. The CDR3 DNA sequence: TGTGCCAGCAGTTACGGACTAGCGGGAGAGGGGAATGAGCAGTTCTTC.

J is TRBJ1-1 and V is TRBV11-2, with no clear D. The CDR3 is 14 amino acids. The V end was cut by 3 bases, the J end by 8 bases, with 16 bases between. The germline V gene has CDR1 SGHAT and CDR2 FQNNGV. The CDR3 loop is CASSFTPGNLEAFF. Here the CDR3 DNA reads TGTGCCAGCAGCTTCACACCAGGCAACCTGGAAGCTTTCTTT.

The gene calls are TRBV14 and TRBJ1-2, with 8 positions matching TRBD1. With V trimmed by 5 bases and J by 1 base, 3 bases remained unmatched. The CDR3 consists of 14 residues. Germline V gene data show CDR1 as SGHDN and CDR2 as FVKESK. As DNA, the CDR3 is TGTGCCAGCAGCGGACAGGGCCTTAACTATGGCTACACCTTC. Protein sequence: CASSGQGLNYGYTF.

In its sample, this clone was seen once. The chain links TRBV4-1 to TRBJ1-4; no firm D call. Per germline, CDR1 MGHRA and CDR2 YSYEKL. Trimming took off 3 bases at V and 10 bases at J, with 9 bases between the two ends. The CDR3 runs to 12 residues. In nucleotides, the CDR3 is TGCGCCAGCAGCCATGACCAGCGAAAACTGTTTTTT. Amino acid sequence: CASSHDQRKLFF.

The V and J genes are TRBV30 and TRBJ2-7, with 12 bases lining up with TRBD2. Germline V CDR1 and CDR2: GTSNPN, SVGIG (reference sequence). V was clipped by 8 bases and J by 4 bases; unmatched bases: 15. There are 16 residues in the CDR3. The CDR3 DNA sequence: TGTGCCGGGTGGCCCATTCGACTAGCGGGGGAGTACGAGCAGTACTTC. Translated, it gives CAGWPIRLAGEYEQYF.

The CDR3 region is CAWATSGGTDTQYF. The CDR3 DNA follows: TGTGCCTGGGCGACTAGCGGGGGCACAGATACGCAGTATTTT. The chain joins TRBV30 to TRBJ2-3, with TRBD2 identical over 11 bases. CDR1 and CDR2 from the germline V gene are GTSNPN and SVGIG (reference sequence). The CDR3 contains 14 residues. The J segment lost 1 base and the V segment lost 5 bases, leaving 2 bases of the junction unmatched.

The chain recombines TRBV29-1 with TRBJ2-1; 9 positions match TRBD2. There are 14 residues in the CDR3. The J segment lost 10 bases and the V segment lost 4 bases, leaving 11 bases of the junction unmatched. The germline gives CDR1 SQVTM, CDR2 ANQGSEA. The CDR3 sequence: CSVGVAGAVGEQFF. In nucleotides, the CDR3 is TGCAGCGTTGGGGTAGCGGGGGCGGTAGGGGAGCAGTTCTTC.

The chain carries TRBV11-1 and TRBJ1-2; D not resolved. Trimming pared 5 bases from V and 3 bases from J, leaving 16 bases between. The germline gives CDR1 SGHAT, CDR2 FQDESV (reference sequence). There are 15 residues in the CDR3. The CDR3 DNA reads as TGTGCCAGCAGCCAAGATGGCACCACGGACTATGGCTACACCTTC. Amino acid sequence: CASSQDGTTDYGYTF.

This rearrangement joins TRBV18 to TRBJ2-7; 7 nucleotides line up with TRBD1. This CDR3 has 14 residues. Germline V gene lookup returns CDR1 KGHSH and CDR2 LQKENI. V lost 6 bases, J lost 2 bases, and 7 bases stayed unmatched. The CDR3 DNA follows: TGTGCCAGCTCCTCAGACAGGGTAGCCTACGAGCAGTACTTC. Translated, it gives CASSSDRVAYEQYF.

The rearrangement links TRBV7-3 to TRBJ2-2; D is undetermined. Germline V gives CDR1 SGHTA, CDR2 FQGTGA. The CDR3 consists of 13 residues. Trimming removed 1 base at V and 6 bases at J, with 6 bases between. CDR3 sequence reads: CASSLNGPGELFF. DNA for the CDR3: TGTGCCAGCAGCTTAAATGGTCCCGGGGAGCTGTTTTTT. Supplemented by reference TRBV7-3 and TRBJ2-2, the full variable domain reads GAGVSQTPSNKVTEKGKYVELRCDPISGHTALYWYRQSLGQGPEFLIYFQGTGAADDSGLPNDRFFAVRPEGSVSTLKIQRTERGDSAVYLCASSLNGPGELFFGEGSRLTVL.

In this sample, this clone turned up once. The rearrangement uses TRBV4-1 and TRBJ2-2; D gene ambiguous. Trimming removed 3 bases from V and 7 bases from J, with 3 bases in between. The CDR3 runs 11 residues. Looked up from germline, CDR1 is MGHRA and CDR2 is YSYEKL. The CDR3 DNA is TGCGCCAGCAGCCAGATCGGGGAGCTGTTTTTT. This codes for CASSQIGELFF.

This chain uses TRBV7-2 with TRBJ2-7; 10 positions match TRBD1. Looked up from germline, CDR1 is SGHTA and CDR2 is FQGNSA. The V segment lost 3 bases and the J segment 5 bases; nucleotides outside the gene matches: 4. The CDR3 totals 14 residues. The CDR3 nucleotides are TGTGCCAGCAGCTTGGGACAGGGGACCCACGAGCAGTACTTC. Its translation is CASSLGQGTHEQYF.

This sequence joins TRBV18 and TRBJ2-7, with a weak D call TRBD1 (5 bases). Per germline, CDR1 KGHSH and CDR2 LQKENI. The CDR3 runs to 16 residues. Trimming stripped 2 bases from V and 6 bases from J, with 20 bases between. CDR3 residues: CASSPIGYGQMIEQYF. The CDR3 DNA reads TGTGCCAGCTCACCAATCGGTTACGGACAAATGATCGAGCAGTACTTC.

V and J are TRBV12-5 and TRBJ2-7; 10 nucleotides line up with TRBD2. Unmatched junction bases numbered 11, after V lost 6 bases and J lost 0 bases. The V gene's germline CDR1 is LGHNT and CDR2 FRNRAP. CDR3 length equals 17 residues. The CDR3, as DNA: TGTGCTAGTGGGCGTGGGACTAGCGCCAAACTCTCCTACGAGCAGTACTTC. This codes for CASGRGTSAKLSYEQYF. The whole variable domain, remainder taken from reference TRBV12-5 and TRBJ2-7, is DARVTQTPRHKVTEMGQEVTMRCQPILGHNTVFWYRQTMMQGLELLAYFRNRAPLDDSGMPKDRFSAEMPDATLATLKIQPSEPRDSAVYFCASGRGTSAKLSYEQYFGPGTRLTVT.

The chain joins TRBV7-6 to TRBJ2-7, with D perhaps TRBD2 (6 bases). Germline V gene sequence: CDR1 SGHVS, CDR2 FNYEAQ. The CDR3 consists of 14 residues. Trimming pared 4 bases from V and 1 base from J, leaving 11 bases between. CDR3 sequence reads: CASSSFGGSYEQYF. The CDR3 nucleotides are TGTGCCAGCAGCTCCTTTGGGGGGTCCTACGAGCAGTACTTC.

This chain uses TRBV10-3 with TRBJ2-1; tentative D call: TRBD1 (6 bases). The CDR3 has 14 residues. Germline V gene lookup returns CDR1 ENHRY and CDR2 SYGVKD. V lost 6 bases and J 3 bases, leaving 12 bases between the germline ends. The CDR3 coding sequence is TGTGCCATCAGGGCACAAGGGGGCTACAATGAGCAGTTCTTC. It specifies CAIRAQGGYNEQFF.

The chain combines TRBV12-5 with TRBJ1-1, with no clear D. CDR3 length: 11 amino acids. Trimming left V 2 bases short and J 8 bases short, with 6 bases between. CDR1 and CDR2 from the germline V gene are LGHNT and FRNRAP. The CDR3 DNA reads as TGTGCTAGTGGTTTGCTGACAGAAGCTTTCTTT. Encoded protein: CASGLLTEAFF. The variable domain in full, completed from reference TRBV12-5 and TRBJ1-1, reads DARVTQTPRHKVTEMGQEVTMRCQPILGHNTVFWYRQTMMQGLELLAYFRNRAPLDDSGMPKDRFSAEMPDATLATLKIQPSEPRDSAVYFCASGLLTEAFFGQGTRLTVV.

The chain has TRBV6-5 and TRBJ1-2; 7 bases align to TRBD1. This CDR3 comprises 13 residues. Germline-derived CDR1 and CDR2 are MNHEY and SVGAGI. The V and J ends lost 5 bases and 2 bases, in that order; junction bases with no gene match: 2. As DNA, the CDR3 is TGTGCCAGCAGTCCGACAGGGAACTATGGCTACACCTTC. Protein: CASSPTGNYGYTF.

The V and J genes are TRBV11-1 and TRBJ2-7, with D possibly called TRBD1 or TRBD2 (5 bases each). The length of the CDR3 is 14 residues. The germline gives CDR1 SGHAT, CDR2 FQDESV (reference sequence). The germline V and J ends were trimmed by 3 bases and 2 bases, with 11 bases remaining between them. The CDR3 nucleotides read TGTGCCAGCAGCTTCCCAGGGACCCCCTACGAGCAGTACTTC. Residues: CASSFPGTPYEQYF.

The V gene is TRBV19, the J gene TRBJ1-1; tentative D call: TRBD1 (5 bases). V was shortened by 5 bases and J by 2 bases, with 24 bases between the two germline ends. The CDR3 runs to 18 residues. Per germline, CDR1 LNHDA and CDR2 SQIVND (reference sequence). This CDR3 is CASSPNFSGTDLNTEAFF. The CDR3, as DNA: TGTGCCAGTAGTCCAAACTTCTCAGGGACGGATCTAAACACTGAAGCTTTCTTT.

The J gene is TRBJ2-2, the V gene TRBV7-6; 10 positions match TRBD1. Germline CDR1 and CDR2: SGHVS and FNYEAQ. CDR3 size: 17 residues. The V gene end was trimmed by 1 base and the J gene end by 6 bases; junction bases not matched to a gene: 8. The DNA for the CDR3 is TGTGCCAGCAGCTTAGGACGGACAGGGGGAGTCGCCGGGGAGCTGTTTTTT. Its translation: CASSLGRTGGVAGELFF.